A selection of T cell receptor beta chains follows, all from one sample in a study of blood T cell repertoires in COVID-19. Repertoires were generated with immunoSEQ multiplex PCR, while TCRdb's copy carries only in-frame clones and drops some. The sample holds approximately 160,000 clones, less than 90% seen once. The sequenced sample consisted of peripheral blood. Receptors were obtained from a woman in her 70s with acute or convalescent COVID-19. Both conserved end residues are trimmed from each CDR3. A D gene is named only where the DNA matches it firmly. Clone size, where shown, is once, few, many, or a class for clones that have expanded.

V gene | D gene | clone size | CDR3 protein
TRBV4-1 | - | once | ASSQEWQLGGTDTQY
TRBV5-6 | TRBD1 | - | ASSYSDRLNTGELF
TRBV7-9 | - | - | ASSLDFTEAF
TRBV6-5 | - | - | ASSHKGIAYEQY
TRBV19 | - | once | ASSIDRPGANVLT
TRBV4-2 | - | - | ASSQASTEGGYT
TRBV6-5 | TRBD1 | - | ASSPGQGMNQPQH
TRBV18 | TRBD1 | - | ASSPAGTGGLYNEQF
TRBV5-1 | TRBD2 | - | ASSPDYSGGYEQY
TRBV7-2 | TRBD1 | - | ASSLMGQGMLGEQF
TRBV4-2 | - | - | ASSQYQDRNSPLH